The 9 T cell receptor beta chains in this list originate from one sample, sequenced in a study of chemoradiotherapy in HPV16-positive cancers. Method: immunoSEQ multiplex PCR; TCRdb's copy keeps in-frame clones and lacks some. The sample yields about 24,000 clones, roughly 84% seen once. Sequences were derived from blood, sampled from a patient who underwent chemoradiotherapy. The receptors shown here come from a human donor with HPV-associated anogenital cancer.

The DNA for the CDR3 is TGTGCCAGCAGTTTATCAGGAGTTACGTTTGATACGCAGTATTTT. Protein sequence: CASSLSGVTFDTQYF. The rearrangement joins TRBV6-5 to TRBJ2-3, with D unresolved. The CDR3 is made up of 15 amino acids. Trimming removed 4 bases at V and 6 bases at J, with 17 bases between. The V gene's germline CDR1 is MNHEY and CDR2 SVGAGI.

The rearrangement uses TRBV19 and TRBJ1-5, with 9 nucleotides matching TRBD1. Germline V gene lookup returns CDR1 LNHDA and CDR2 SQIVND (reference sequence). The ends lost 7 bases at V and 4 bases at J; junction bases unmatched: 8. The CDR3 length is 15 residues. The DNA of the CDR3 is TGTGCCAGTAATCCGGGACAGGGACTGAATCAGCCCCAGCATTTT. Its protein is CASNPGQGLNQPQHF.

This clone is a singleton in its sample. The gene calls are TRBV30 and TRBJ2-5, with a weak D call TRBD2 (5 bases). Looked up from germline, CDR1 is GTSNPN and CDR2 is SVGIG (reference sequence). CDR3 length: 16 residues. V was pared by 1 base and J by 5 bases, with 20 bases between. For the CDR3, the DNA is TGTGCCTGGAGTGGGGATCGTAGGGCGGCGGGCGAGACCCAGTACTTC. It codes for CAWSGDRRAAGETQYF.

This chain uses TRBV5-6 with TRBJ2-5, with D possibly matching TRBD1 (6 bases). Germline assignment: CDR1 SGHDT and CDR2 YYEEEE. Trimming pared 4 bases from V and 1 base from J, leaving 14 bases between. This CDR3 contains 15 residues. This chain's CDR3 is CASSLLDRSQETQYF. DNA for the CDR3: TGTGCCAGCAGCCTATTAGACAGGAGCCAAGAGACCCAGTACTTC.

This rearrangement joins TRBV5-6 to TRBJ1-4; 9 nucleotides agree with TRBD1. CDR1 and CDR2 (germline): SGHDT, YYEEEE. This CDR3 is 15 amino acids long. The junction had 2 bases not matched to a gene; V was cut back by 4 bases and J by 1 base. In DNA, the CDR3 is TGTGCCAGCAGCGAGGGACAGGGAACTAATGAAAAACTGTTTTTT. Amino acids: CASSEGQGTNEKLFF.

CDR3 bases: TGCGCCAGCAGCGGACAGGGTGGCAATGAGCAGTTCTTC. Translating gives CASSGQGGNEQFF. The chain uses TRBV5-1 and TRBJ2-1; 8 bases are shared with TRBD1. The CDR3 length is 13 residues. The germline V gene has CDR1 SGHRS and CDR2 YFSETQ. J was trimmed by 6 bases and V by 4 bases; bases with no gene match: 3. The full variable domain, rest sourced from reference TRBV5-1 and TRBJ2-1, is KAGVTQTPRYLIKTRGQQVTLSCSPISGHRSVSWYQQTPGQGLQFLFEYFSETQRNKGNFPGRFSGRQFSNSRSEMNVSTLELGDSALYLCASSGQGGNEQFFGPGTRLTVL.

This clone came up a few times. The chain uses TRBV13 and TRBJ2-5; D might be TRBD2 (6 bases). Germline V gives CDR1 PRHDT, CDR2 FYEKMQ (reference sequence). The ends were cut back, 3 bases at V and 5 bases at J, with 16 bases in the middle. The CDR3 runs to 15 residues. CDR3 sequence (DNA): TGTGCCAGCAGCTTGACCTGGGGGGAGGACGAGACCCAGTACTTC. It specifies CASSLTWGEDETQYF.

The chain employs TRBV30 and TRBJ2-1; 7 positions agree with TRBD2. The CDR3 is 21 amino acids. Germline V gene lookup returns CDR1 GTSNPN and CDR2 SVGIG (reference sequence). The V segment lost 4 bases and the J segment 1 base; nucleotides outside the gene matches: 25. CDR3 region: CAWTWGFLPGPPGGSYNEQFF. The DNA of the CDR3 is TGTGCCTGGACCTGGGGGTTCCTTCCGGGCCCCCCGGGGGGTTCCTACAATGAGCAGTTCTTC.

The DNA of the CDR3 is TGTGCCAGCTCACCAACCAGGGGGCACACTGAAGCTTTCTTT. Encoded protein: CASSPTRGHTEAFF. The chain couples TRBV18 to TRBJ1-1, with 8 bases matching TRBD1. This CDR3 region has 14 residues. Trimming cost V 2 bases and J 3 bases; bases outside gene matches: 2. Germline loops: CDR1 KGHSH, CDR2 LQKENI.